The following is a TCR beta chain sequence with its context. The target antigen is unknown. The V end was cut by 0 bases, the J end by 6 bases, with 15 bases between. CDR1 is SGDLS, CDR2 YYNGEE, per germline. The CDR3 is made up of 16 amino acids. These data originate in a study of cytomegalovirus exposure and HLA in healthy donors. Study findings and constraints: A later look showed TCR association rates differing by HLA locus, highest for DRB1 and lowest for HLA-C.

Use of 60 Vbeta and 13 Jbeta primers characterized the PCR. Profiling relied on immunoSEQ multiplex PCR, and the TCRdb table lists in-frame clones only, not all of them. This table holds about 170,000 clones, 77% found once. This TCR was recovered from a woman aged 25 to 45 in good health and CMV-seropositive. The material sequenced was PBMCs. This chain uses TRBV9 with TRBJ2-2; tentative D call: TRBD2 (6 bases). CDR3 nucleotide sequence: TGTGCCAGCAGCGTAGATACGGGAGAGGTTGCCGGGGAGCTGTTTTTT. It encodes CASSVDTGEVAGELFF.